These 13 T cell receptor beta chains share one sample of origin, sequenced in a study of shared clonotypes between healthy human individuals. Here immunoSEQ multiplex PCR was the method, and the copy in TCRdb shows in-frame clones only, minus some. The table lists 450,000 to 500,000 clones, around 85% of them singletons, with roughly an eighth in the top ten. The sequencing sample was made of PBMCs. These receptors were collected from a woman between 40 and 50 years old in good health. Some clones in this sample may be carry-over from other donors' samples.

The chain is built from TRBV5-6 and TRBJ2-5, with D maybe TRBD2 (6 bases). Germline lookup yields CDR1 SGHDT and CDR2 YYEEEE. The CDR3 totals 13 residues. Trimming removed 3 bases from V and 5 bases from J, with 11 bases in between. Here the CDR3 reads CASSWSGRETQYF. The CDR3 coding sequence is TGTGCCAGCAGCTGGTCAGGGAGGGAGACCCAGTACTTC.

The CDR3 sequence is CATQEYPGPDSNQPQHF. The DNA for the CDR3 is TGCGCCACCCAAGAATATCCGGGACCGGATAGCAATCAGCCCCAGCATTTT. The chain is built from TRBV10-2 and TRBJ1-5; the D gene is possibly TRBD1 (5 bases). V was pared by 10 bases and J by 0 bases, with 22 bases between. Germline loops: CDR1 WSHSY, CDR2 SAAADI. The CDR3 spans 17 residues.

Concerning this clone itself: This sequence is one base from a far larger clone and is likely a read error. Other DNA sequences in this sample translate to the same CDR3. The chain couples TRBV6-6 to TRBJ2-5; TRBD2 matches at 7 bases. The end of the DNA aligns better with TRBJ2-7, so the J call may be wrong. Germline loops: CDR1 MNHNY, CDR2 SVGAGI (reference sequence). The CDR3 has 16 residues. The CDR3 region is CASSYTASGSSYEQYF. DNA for the CDR3: TGTGCCAGCAGTTACACGGCTAGCGGTAGCTCCTACGAGCAGTACTTC.

With regard to this clone: A read error is the likely source, as a far larger clone sits one nucleotide away. The chain uses TRBV4-3 and TRBJ2-5; a weak D match, TRBD2 (5 bases). This CDR3 is 14 amino acids long. Trimming stripped 5 bases from V and 10 bases from J, with 20 bases between. Germline CDR1 and CDR2: LGHNA and YSLEER. The DNA for the CDR3 is TGCGCCAGCAGCACCCAACTAGAGGCGGAGTGCCAGTACTTC. Its protein product is CASSTQLEAECQYF.

CDR3 DNA: TGTGCCAGCAGGGGGACTAGCGGGAGGGCCCCAGATACGCAGTATTTT. This encodes CASRGTSGRAPDTQYF. The chain combines TRBV7-9 with TRBJ2-3, with TRBD2 matching 16 bases. Germline CDR1 SEHNR, CDR2 FQNEAQ (reference sequence). J lost 4 bases, V lost 6 bases, and 4 bases had no gene match. CDR3 length: 16 residues. Complete variable domain (other parts from reference TRBV7-9 and TRBJ2-3): DTGVSQNPRHKITKRGQNVTFRCDPISEHNRLYWYRQTLGQGPEFLTYFQNEAQLEKSRLLSDRFSAERPKGSFSTLEIQRTEQGDSAMYLCASRGTSGRAPDTQYFGPGTRLTVL.

Turning to this clone: In the same sample, other DNA sequences code for this CDR3. The V call is TRBV27, the J call TRBJ2-1; 8 bases are a match to TRBD2. V gave up 2 bases and J gave up 4 bases; unmatched junction bases: 4. CDR3 length equals 15 residues. Looked up from germline, CDR1 is MNHEY and CDR2 is SMNVEV (reference sequence). This chain's CDR3 is CASSLRSGVYNEQFF. CDR3 sequence (DNA): TGTGCCAGCAGTTTACGTAGCGGGGTGTACAATGAGCAGTTCTTC.

Regarding this clone: This is likely an artifact of a read error, given a far larger clone one base away. This sample includes further DNA sequences coding for the same CDR3. The chain is built from TRBV6-5 and TRBJ2-5; 10 nucleotides line up with TRBD1. The V gene's germline CDR1 is MNHEY and CDR2 SVGAGI. This CDR3 has 14 residues. The CDR3 here is CASSPGTGVETQYF. The CDR3 coding sequence is TGCGCCAGCAGTCCCGGGACAGGGGTCGAGACCCAGTACTTC.

V and J are TRBV28 and TRBJ1-2; 10 bases fit TRBD1. The V gene end was trimmed by 7 bases and the J gene end by 5 bases; junction bases not matched to a gene: 16. The CDR3 is 17 residues long. Germline V gene lookup returns CDR1 MDHEN and CDR2 SYDVKM. The CDR3 DNA sequence: TGTGCCAGCACTGATAGAGGGACAGGGGTGAGCCTTTATGGCTACACCTTC. Protein sequence: CASTDRGTGVSLYGYTF.

V is TRBV6-6 and J is TRBJ1-1; D is ambiguous. From germline, CDR1 is MNHNY and CDR2 SVGAGI (reference sequence). Trimming took 6 bases from V and 7 from J, leaving 12 bases between them. The CDR3 length is 12 residues. CDR3 amino acids: CASSPGLVEAFF. The CDR3 DNA reads TGTGCCAGCAGCCCCGGACTAGTTGAAGCTTTCTTT.

A note on this clone: With a far larger clone one base away, a read error is the likely cause. This sequence joins TRBV27 and TRBJ2-7, with 11 bases lining up with TRBD2. The CDR3 has 15 amino acids. The ends lost 6 bases at V and 4 bases at J; junction bases unmatched: 8. From germline, CDR1 is MNHEY and CDR2 SMNVEV (reference sequence). The CDR3 protein is CASSCTSGSGYEQYF. CDR3 DNA sequence: TGTGCCAGCAGCTGTACTAGCGGGAGCGGATACGAGCAGTACTTC.

This clone was counted ten times or more. CDR3 DNA: TGTGCCAGCAGCGTAGGAGCACCCGCCTACAATGAGCAGTTCTTC. Its protein product is CASSVGAPAYNEQFF. The genes are TRBV9 and TRBJ2-1, with D hard to call. The germline V and J ends were trimmed by 0 bases and 2 bases, with 9 bases remaining between them. Germline V gives CDR1 SGDLS, CDR2 YYNGEE. The CDR3 length is 15 residues.

The chain carries TRBV5-1 and TRBJ2-4; possible D gene TRBD1, 5 bases. The CDR3 runs to 15 residues. V lost 6 bases and J 8 bases, leaving 21 bases between the germline ends. Germline values: CDR1 SGHRS, CDR2 YFSETQ. The CDR3 DNA sequence: TGCGCCAGCACCCTCGCTGGGGCCCCCATGGACATTCAGTACTTC. Encoded protein: CASTLAGAPMDIQYF.

The V call is TRBV7-3, the J call TRBJ2-6; perhaps TRBD2 as D (5 bases). This CDR3 region has 15 residues. Germline CDR1 is SGHTA and CDR2 is FQGTGA. V lost 5 bases to trimming and J lost 0 bases, with 8 bases between them. The chain's CDR3 is CASSQGSSGANVLTF. In nucleotides, the CDR3 is TGTGCCAGCAGCCAAGGGAGCTCTGGGGCCAACGTCCTGACTTTC.